The 14 T cell receptor beta chains below were found in one sample sequenced in a study of shared clonotypes between healthy human individuals. Naive CD8 cells were CD45RO-negative, positively selected for CCR7, excluding terminally differentiated effector memory CD45RA+ cells. The repertoire was sequenced with immunoSEQ multiplex PCR; TCRdb's copy has only in-frame clones and lacks some. The sample has around 1.9 million clones, 85% to 95% seen once. What was sequenced was naive CD8+ T cells from PBMCs. The receptors were gathered from a man aged 18 to 35 in good health. Some clones in this sample may be carry-over from other donors' samples.

V usage is TRBV5-1 and J usage is TRBJ1-4; TRBD1 aligns across 8 bases. The V gene's germline CDR1 is SGHRS and CDR2 YFSETQ. J gave up 8 bases and V 3 bases, and 6 bases lay outside the gene matches. CDR3 length: 14 amino acids. In DNA, the CDR3 is TGCGCCAGCAGCTGGATGGGACAGGCCGAAAAACTGTTTTTT. It translates to CASSWMGQAEKLFF. Looking up the rest from reference TRBV5-1 and TRBJ1-4 gives the full variable domain: KAGVTQTPRYLIKTRGQQVTLSCSPISGHRSVSWYQQTPGQGLQFLFEYFSETQRNKGNFPGRFSGRQFSNSRSEMNVSTLELGDSALYLCASSWMGQAEKLFFGSGTQLSVL.

The chain couples TRBV27 to TRBJ2-2; possibly TRBD2 for D (6 bases). Per the germline V gene, CDR1 is MNHEY and CDR2 is SMNVEV (reference sequence). The CDR3 extends over 16 amino acids. Trimming removed 8 bases from V and 4 bases from J, with 20 bases in between. In nucleotides, the CDR3 is TGTGCCAGCGCAACCCTTCTGGTGGGGGGCACCGGGGAGCTGTTTTTT. It specifies CASATLLVGGTGELFF.

This chain joins TRBV7-6 and TRBJ2-1; 14 positions agree with TRBD2. Germline V gene sequence: CDR1 SGHVS, CDR2 FNYEAQ. The CDR3 sequence is 15 residues long. Trimming cost V 6 bases and J 5 bases; bases outside gene matches: 3. Here the CDR3 reads CASRRLAGGHNEQFF. CDR3 nucleotide sequence: TGTGCCAGCAGACGACTAGCGGGAGGGCACAATGAGCAGTTCTTC.

This clone showed up just once. The V gene is TRBV28, the J gene TRBJ2-1; D remains unclear. Deletions cut 4 bases from V and 2 bases from J, with 15 bases between. The CDR3 spans 16 residues. Germline V lookup: CDR1 MDHEN, CDR2 SYDVKM. The CDR3 is CASSYGRPDPYNEQFF. The CDR3 DNA reads as TGTGCCAGCAGTTACGGTCGACCCGACCCCTACAATGAGCAGTTCTTC.

On this clone: This specimen includes other DNA sequences encoding the same CDR3. The gene calls are TRBV29-1 and TRBJ2-5; TRBD2 aligns across 7 bases. The J segment lost 5 bases and the V segment lost 4 bases, leaving 4 bases of the junction unmatched. The CDR3 has 12 amino acids. The germline gives CDR1 SQVTM, CDR2 ANQGSEA. This CDR3 reads CSVGAGEETQYF. The CDR3 nucleotides read TGCAGCGTTGGGGCGGGAGAGGAGACCCAGTACTTC.

The rearrangement uses TRBV7-9 and TRBJ2-3, with 9 bases identical to TRBD1. This CDR3 region has 16 residues. CDR1 is SEHNR, CDR2 FQNEAQ, per germline (reference sequence). V lost 5 bases, J lost 4 bases, and 10 bases stayed unmatched. For the CDR3, the DNA is TGTGCCAGCAGCCCCCCCACAGGGGGCAGGGCAGATACGCAGTATTTT. This gives the protein CASSPPTGGRADTQYF. Drawing the rest from reference TRBV7-9 and TRBJ2-3, the complete variable domain is DTGVSQNPRHKITKRGQNVTFRCDPISEHNRLYWYRQTLGQGPEFLTYFQNEAQLEKSRLLSDRFSAERPKGSFSTLEIQRTEQGDSAMYLCASSPPTGGRADTQYFGPGTRLTVL.

The chain links TRBV28 to TRBJ2-7; TRBD2 aligns across 9 bases. CDR1 and CDR2 (germline): MDHEN, SYDVKM. The CDR3 length is 12 residues. Trimming removed 10 bases from V and 4 bases from J; junction bases left unmatched: 5. DNA for the CDR3: TGTGCCACGTCCGGACTAGCGTACGAGCAGTACTTC. Translating it yields CATSGLAYEQYF. The complete variable domain, with remaining parts taken from reference TRBV28 and TRBJ2-7, reads DVKVTQSSRYLVKRTGEKVFLECVQDMDHENMFWYRQDPGLGLRLIYFSYDVKMKEKGDIPEGYSVSREKKERFSLILESASTNQTSMYLCATSGLAYEQYFGPGTRLTVT.

The chain joins TRBV15 to TRBJ2-7; 11 positions match TRBD1. The germline gives CDR1 LNHNV, CDR2 YYDKDF (reference sequence). The V gene end was trimmed by 1 base and the J gene end by 2 bases; junction bases not matched to a gene: 10. The CDR3 sequence is 18 residues long. This chain's CDR3 is CATSRGRTGGFVPYEQYF. In nucleotides, the CDR3 is TGTGCCACCAGCAGAGGACGGACAGGGGGCTTTGTCCCCTACGAGCAGTACTTC.

The rearrangement uses TRBV6-5 and TRBJ2-7; TRBD1 matches 10 bases. Trimming cost V 6 bases and J 2 bases; bases outside gene matches: 7. Germline assignment: CDR1 MNHEY and CDR2 SVGAGI. The length of the CDR3 is 15 residues. The CDR3 bases are TGTGCCAGCAGACAGGGGACAGGGGAGACCTACGAGCAGTACTTC. Translated: CASRQGTGETYEQYF.

This clone was detected only once. The chain uses TRBV10-3 and TRBJ2-7; D is tentatively TRBD1 or TRBD2 (5 bases each). The germline gives CDR1 ENHRY, CDR2 SYGVKD. V was trimmed by 4 bases and J by 2 bases, leaving 12 bases between them. The CDR3 covers 14 residues. This CDR3 is CAISGGTETYEQYF. CDR3 nucleotide sequence: TGTGCCATCAGTGGAGGGACCGAGACCTACGAGCAGTACTTC.

This chain connects TRBV19 to TRBJ1-5; D may be TRBD1 (6 bases). The V and J ends lost 4 bases and 2 bases respectively, with 12 bases between them. The CDR3 is 15 amino acids. The V gene's germline CDR1 is LNHDA and CDR2 SQIVND (reference sequence). The CDR3 region has the DNA TGTGCCAGTAGTACTGGGGGGGCGCGCAATCAGCCCCAGCATTTT. Its translation is CASSTGGARNQPQHF.

This chain connects TRBV6-4 to TRBJ2-1, with D possibly TRBD1 on 6 matching bases. The CDR3 covers 11 residues. V shed 8 bases and J shed 7 bases, with 9 bases lying between them. CDR1 is MRHNA, CDR2 SNTAGT, per germline. CDR3 DNA: TGTGCCAGCCGGCAGGGGAATGAGCAGTTCTTC. It translates to CASRQGNEQFF.

This chain links TRBV28 with TRBJ2-7; D is unresolved. Trimming stripped 6 bases from V and 1 base from J, with 16 bases between. The CDR3 consists of 15 residues. The V gene's germline CDR1 is MDHEN and CDR2 SYDVKM. CDR3 residues: CASSPPSEWSYEQYF. In DNA, the CDR3 is TGTGCCAGCAGCCCGCCGTCGGAATGGTCCTACGAGCAGTACTTC.

The V and J genes are TRBV19 and TRBJ2-1; D might be TRBD2 (6 bases). CDR1 LNHDA and CDR2 SQIVND come from the germline V gene (reference sequence). The V and J ends lost 10 bases and 2 bases respectively, with 15 bases between them. The CDR3 has 14 amino acids. The CDR3 protein is CATSPGGPYNEQFF. The CDR3 DNA reads as TGTGCCACCTCCCCCGGGGGACCCTACAATGAGCAGTTCTTC.